This TCR beta chain stems from a study of cytomegalovirus exposure and HLA in healthy donors. Turning to the study itself: Samples from HLA-typed donors yielded 85 million to 95 million unique TCRs in an early data release.

The sample holds a few counts of this clone. Its specificity is not known. Per the germline V gene, CDR1 is KGHSH and CDR2 is LQKENI. The CDR3 contains 13 residues. The V end was cut by 6 bases, the J end by 8 bases, with 14 bases between. Primers included in the PCR were 60 Vbeta and 13 Jbeta primers. Sequencing used immunoSEQ multiplex PCR; TCRdb keeps in-frame clones, though not all of them. This table has some 200,000 clones, more than 65% appearing once. Overall study findings and caveats: Later analysis indicated greater clonal expansion among HLA-associated TCR beta chains than among equally common other chains. Accurate prediction of most subjects' HLA-A and HLA-B alleles from TCR beta sequences was reported.

V is TRBV18 and J is TRBJ2-1, with a tentative D call TRBD1 (6 bases). The source material was PBMCs. This receptor was taken from a man aged 50 or older in good health and CMV-seronegative. The CDR3 reads CASSADRRHEQFF. CDR3 DNA sequence: TGTGCCAGCTCTGCCGACAGGCGGCATGAGCAGTTCTTC.